The clone carrying this TCR beta chain was seen a single time. Antigen: not known. The data are from a study of cytomegalovirus exposure and HLA in healthy donors. Study-level results: TCR beta sequences reportedly predicted most subjects' HLA-A and HLA-B alleles accurately.

Donors were ostensibly healthy at sampling, although undocumented immune exposures were probable. It was with 60 Vbeta and 13 Jbeta primers that the PCR ran. The method was immunoSEQ multiplex PCR; TCRdb's version includes in-frame clones alone and lacks a portion of them. Among roughly 86,000 clones listed, almost 80% were seen once. The sequenced sample consisted of PBMCs. This clonotype was obtained from a female donor in good health and CMV-seronegative.

CDR3: CASSGRTSGHNEQFF. CDR3 nucleotide sequence: TGTGCCAGCAGTGGAAGGACTAGCGGACACAATGAGCAGTTCTTC. The rearrangement joins TRBV6-1 to TRBJ2-1, with TRBD2 matching over 10 bases. The CDR3 extends over 15 amino acids. V was pared by 4 bases and J by 5 bases, with 5 bases of the junction left unmatched. Germline V gene sequence: CDR1 MNHNS, CDR2 SASEGT.